These T cell receptor beta chains were read from a single sample in a study of T cell responses to AZD1222 COVID-19 vaccine. The assay was immunoSEQ multiplex PCR, and TCRdb's table has in-frame clones only and misses some. The table lists 120,000 to 150,000 clones, 92% of them singletons. This specimen consisted of peripheral blood, obtained 28 days after the second AZD1222 dose. These receptors were obtained from an adult who received the AZD1222 COVID-19 vaccine. CDR3s include the opening cysteine and the closing phenylalanine or tryptophan. The D gene is left open where the match is weak. Where a row states a size, it is once, few, many or the class of an expanded clone; other rows omit it.

clone size	D gene	J gene	V gene	CDR3 protein	CDR3 DNA
-	-	TRBJ1-1	TRBV9	CASSPPGAGAFF	TGTGCCAGCAGCCCACCGGGGGCCGGAGCTTTCTTT
-	TRBD1	TRBJ1-5	TRBV28	CASSFRDRGYDNQPQHF	TGTGCCAGCAGTTTTAGGGACAGGGGTTACGACAATCAGCCCCAGCATTTT
-	TRBD2	TRBJ2-7	TRBV4-1	CASSQDFGLAGEQYF	TGCGCCAGCAGCCAAGATTTTGGCCTAGCGGGGGAGCAGTACTTC
-	-	TRBJ2-5	TRBV7-9	CASSLERLGSQETQYF	TGTGCCAGCAGCTTAGAGCGGTTGGGCAGTCAAGAGACCCAGTACTTC
-	-	TRBJ1-2	TRBV25-1	CASSEWHGNYGYTF	TGTGCCAGCAGTGAATGGCACGGAAACTATGGCTACACCTTC
-	TRBD1	TRBJ1-1	TRBV9	CASSVADRATEAFF	TGTGCCAGCAGCGTAGCTGACAGGGCTACTGAAGCTTTCTTT
few	TRBD2	TRBJ2-3	TRBV10-3	CAISVGTTPSTDTQYF	TGTGCCATCAGTGTCGGGACTACCCCAAGCACAGATACGCAGTATTTT
-	-	TRBJ1-4	TRBV6-1	CASSEVNANEKLFF	TGTGCCAGCAGTGAGGTGAACGCTAATGAAAAACTGTTTTTT
-	-	TRBJ1-3	TRBV7-6	CASSFPGANTIYF	TGTGCCAGCAGCTTTCCCGGGGCAAACACCATATATTTT
-	TRBD1	TRBJ1-2	TRBV24-1	CATSDLVTGFAMDYGYTF	TGTGCCACCAGTGATTTGGTGACAGGGTTTGCAATGGACTATGGCTACACCTTC
-	-	TRBJ1-1	TRBV4-2	CASSQNSIVKNTEAFF	TGTGCCAGCAGCCAAAACTCAATCGTCAAGAACACTGAAGCTTTCTTT
-	-	TRBJ1-1	TRBV12-3/TRBV12-4	CASSFVYTEAFF	TGTGCCAGCAGTTTTGTTTACACTGAAGCTTTCTTT
-	TRBD1	TRBJ1-1	TRBV5-1	CASSLQGEQNTEAFF	TGCGCCAGCAGCTTGCAGGGGGAGCAGAACACTGAAGCTTTCTTT
few	-	TRBJ1-6	TRBV7-2	CASSLGRPPNSPLHF	TGTGCCAGCAGCCTCGGCCGGCCCCCAAATTCACCCCTCCACTTT
-	-	TRBJ1-1	TRBV12-3/TRBV12-4	CASRDPERTEAFF	TGTGCCAGCAGAGACCCCGAGAGAACTGAAGCTTTCTTT
-	TRBD2	TRBJ2-1	TRBV11-3	CASSARIGTSGSDEQFF	TGTGCCAGCAGCGCCCGAATCGGGACTAGCGGGAGTGATGAGCAGTTCTTC
-	TRBD2	TRBJ2-1	TRBV28	CASTPGRTSGRWHNEQFF	TGTGCCAGCACTCCAGGGCGGACTAGCGGGAGGTGGCACAATGAGCAGTTCTTC
-	-	TRBJ2-5	TRBV15	CATSRAGGQETQYF	TGTGCCACCAGCAGAGCCGGGGGACAAGAGACCCAGTACTTC
-	TRBD1	TRBJ1-2	TRBV7-9	CASSLAGTGVFNYGYTF	TGTGCCAGCAGCTTAGCCGGGACAGGGGTTTTTAACTATGGCTACACCTTC
-	-	TRBJ2-7	TRBV7-9	CASSPQADYYREQYF	TGTGCCAGCAGCCCCCAAGCGGATTATTACCGCGAGCAGTACTTC
-	-	TRBJ1-1	TRBV2	CASINTEAFF	TGTGCCAGCATTAACACTGAAGCTTTCTTT
once	TRBD2	TRBJ2-5	TRBV6-5	CASSYGLAVGETQYF	TGTGCCAGCAGCTACGGACTAGCGGTTGGAGAGACCCAGTACTTC
-	-	TRBJ1-5	TRBV28	CASSSLGGQGIGQPQHF	TGTGCCAGCAGTTCCCTCGGTGGGCAGGGAATCGGTCAGCCCCAGCATTTT
-	TRBD2	TRBJ2-2	TRBV12-5	CASGLTQTLLAGVNTGELFF	TGTGCTAGTGGTTTGACTCAAACCCTTCTAGCGGGAGTTAACACCGGGGAGCTGTTTTTT
-	-	TRBJ1-2	TRBV19	CASSTSQRFYGYTF	TGTGCCAGTAGTACCTCACAGAGATTCTATGGCTACACCTTC
-	TRBD1	TRBJ1-1	TRBV27	CASRMTGITEAFF	TGTGCCAGCAGAATGACAGGGATCACTGAAGCTTTCTTT
-	-	TRBJ1-1	TRBV18	CASSPIKRVPTEAFF	TGTGCCAGCTCACCAATCAAGCGGGTACCTACTGAAGCTTTCTTT
-	TRBD1	TRBJ2-5	TRBV5-1	CASSHRTGQETQYF	TGCGCCAGCAGCCACCGGACAGGCCAAGAGACCCAGTACTTC
-	-	TRBJ1-5	TRBV6-2/TRBV6-3	CASSRGRGGQPQHF	TGTGCCAGCAGTCGCGGACGCGGAGGGCAGCCCCAGCATTTT
few	-	TRBJ1-5	TRBV6-5	CASSYSQGIQPQHF	TGTGCCAGCAGTTACTCACAGGGAATCCAGCCCCAGCATTTT
-	TRBD1	TRBJ2-5	TRBV5-4	CASSLGRWTGAYETQYF	TGTGCCAGCAGCTTGGGGAGGTGGACAGGGGCGTATGAGACCCAGTACTTC
once	TRBD2	TRBJ2-3	TRBV9	CASSVEAGGFVDTQYF	TGTGCCAGCAGCGTAGAGGCGGGGGGGTTTGTAGATACGCAGTATTTT
-	TRBD1	TRBJ2-7	TRBV30	CAWSVGTGFSHEQYF	TGTGCCTGGAGTGTCGGGACAGGGTTTTCCCACGAGCAGTACTTC
-	-	TRBJ1-5	TRBV12-3/TRBV12-4	CASSLGQPQHF	TGTGCCAGCAGTTTAGGTCAGCCCCAGCATTTT
-	-	TRBJ1-1	TRBV2	CASSEYVGGWNTEAFF	TGTGCCAGCAGTGAATATGTGGGGGGCTGGAACACTGAAGCTTTCTTT
-	-	TRBJ2-2	TRBV27	CASRSHGGDTGELFF	TGTGCCAGCAGGTCACACGGGGGAGACACCGGGGAGCTGTTTTTT
-	-	TRBJ2-7	TRBV25-1	CASRGPRSYEQYF	TGTGCCAGCAGGGGGCCTCGATCCTACGAGCAGTACTTC
-	-	TRBJ1-1	TRBV6-5	CASSYGDRTNTEAFF	TGTGCCAGCAGTTACGGCGACAGGACGAACACTGAAGCTTTCTTT
-	TRBD2	TRBJ2-5	TRBV6-5	CASSSSGGATETQYF	TGTGCCAGCAGCTCGAGCGGGGGGGCGACAGAGACCCAGTACTTC
-	TRBD1	TRBJ1-1	TRBV27	CASSFQGANTEAFF	TGTGCCAGCAGTTTTCAGGGGGCAAACACTGAAGCTTTCTTT
-	TRBD2	TRBJ2-3	TRBV6-1	CAAGDSSTDTQYF	TGTGCCGCGGGAGACTCAAGCACAGATACGCAGTATTTT
-	-	TRBJ2-1	TRBV27	CASSLKDSYNEQFF	TGTGCCAGCAGTTTAAAGGACTCCTACAATGAGCAGTTCTTC
-	-	TRBJ2-7	TRBV18	CASSPTGTGEQYF	TGTGCCAGCTCACCGACAGGAACGGGGGAGCAGTACTTC
-	-	TRBJ1-1	TRBV25-1	CASSELGGGTIQAFF	TGTGCCAGCAGTGAATTAGGAGGGGGGACTATTCAGGCTTTCTTT
-	TRBD1	TRBJ1-2	TRBV28	CASSPFHYFRDRTFYGYTF	TGTGCCAGCAGCCCCTTTCATTACTTCCGGGACAGAACATTTTATGGCTACACCTTC
-	TRBD1	TRBJ2-7	TRBV7-9	CASSLAGGTGEQYF	TGTGCCAGCAGCCTAGCAGGGGGTACGGGAGAGCAGTACTTC
-	-	TRBJ1-2	TRBV6-2/TRBV6-3	CASSPETGGYTF	TGTGCCAGCAGCCCAGAAACGGGGGGCTACACCTTC
-	-	TRBJ1-4	TRBV5-4	CASSLGGSTNEKLFF	TGTGCCAGCAGCTTGGGGGGGTCTACTAATGAAAAACTGTTTTTT
-	TRBD2	TRBJ2-1	TRBV3-1/TRBV3-2	CASSQDSGGSGRAYNEQFF	TGTGCCAGCAGCCAAGATAGTGGAGGTAGCGGGAGGGCCTACAATGAGCAGTTCTTC
few	-	TRBJ2-1	TRBV12-3/TRBV12-4	CASSRGANEQFF	TGTGCCAGCAGTAGGGGGGCTAATGAGCAGTTCTTC
-	-	TRBJ1-1	TRBV6-5	CASSYEGRVAEAFF	TGTGCCAGCAGTTATGAGGGTAGGGTCGCTGAAGCTTTCTTT
-	-	TRBJ1-4	TRBV4-1	CASSQDGPARRKLFF	TGCGCCAGCAGCCAAGATGGCCCTGCCAGACGAAAACTGTTTTTT
-	-	TRBJ2-3	TRBV6-5	CASSYSRGHTDTQYF	TGTGCCAGCAGTTACTCGCGGGGACACACAGATACGCAGTATTTT
-	TRBD2	TRBJ2-1	TRBV30	CAWSIGSGRYNEQFF	TGTGCCTGGAGTATCGGTAGCGGGAGGTACAATGAGCAGTTCTTC
-	-	TRBJ1-1	TRBV5-1	CASSLNQGGTAEAFF	TGCGCCAGCAGCTTGAATCAGGGAGGTACGGCTGAAGCTTTCTTT
-	TRBD1	TRBJ1-1	TRBV10-3	CAISGQGTEAFF	TGTGCCATTTCGGGACAGGGAACTGAAGCTTTCTTT
-	-	TRBJ1-1	TRBV30	CAWSKGQGEAFF	TGTGCCTGGAGTAAGGGGCAGGGGGAAGCTTTCTTT
-	-	TRBJ1-2	TRBV5-1	CASSRNGDPYGYTF	TGCGCCAGCAGCCGGAACGGGGACCCCTATGGCTACACCTTC
-	-	TRBJ2-3	TRBV7-6	CASSREGHLTDTQYF	TGTGCCAGCAGCCGCGAGGGACACCTCACAGATACGCAGTATTTT
-	TRBD1	TRBJ1-1	TRBV6-6	CASSRGQVVTEAFF	TGTGCCAGCAGTAGGGGACAGGTGGTGACTGAAGCTTTCTTT